The sequence of this T cell receptor beta chain was determined in a study of cytomegalovirus exposure and HLA in healthy donors. Germline loops: CDR1 LNHDA, CDR2 SQIVND (reference sequence). V shed 6 bases and J shed 5 bases, with 16 bases lying between them. This CDR3 is built from 14 residues. This clone was seen just once. Primers: 60 Vbeta forward and 13 Jbeta reverse. The protocol was immunoSEQ multiplex PCR, while the TCRdb copy is restricted to in-frame clones and leaves out a portion. This table has 95,000 to 130,000 clones, 70% to 80% appearing once. This chain joins TRBV19 and TRBJ1-2; D not resolved. This TCR came from a young woman in good health and CMV-seronegative. Sequenced material: PBMCs. The CDR3 loop is CASSRGNGMYGYTF. The CDR3 nucleotides read TGTGCCAGTAGCCGAGGGAATGGGATGTATGGCTACACCTTC.